The 12 T cell receptor beta chains in this list originate from one sample, sequenced in a study of CD8+ T cells in alopecia areata. cDNA serving as the sequencing template came from extracted, reverse transcribed RNA. Assay: immunoSEQ multiplex PCR; the TCRdb copy retains only in-frame clones and omits some. The sample lists roughly 120,000 clones; 58% were seen once. Specified treatment: oral pan-JAK inhibitor, 5-10 mg twice daily. The sequences come from CD8+ T cells sorted from blood, collected at week 4, from a patient treated with tofacitinib. The receptor set was obtained from a human donor with alopecia areata.

The table lists this clone with a few counts. The J gene is TRBJ2-3, the V gene TRBV6-4, with 9 bases fitting TRBD2. The CDR3 loop spans 16 amino acids. The V gene's germline CDR1 is MRHNA and CDR2 SNTAGT. V was pared by 0 bases and J by 1 base, with 2 bases of the junction left unmatched. CDR3 sequence: CASSDSASGGTDTQYF. The DNA for the CDR3 is TGTGCCAGCAGTGACTCGGCTAGCGGGGGCACAGATACGCAGTATTTT.

This sequence joins TRBV27 and TRBJ2-1; the match to TRBD2 covers 11 bases. The CDR3 sequence is 15 residues long. Losses at the gene ends were 5 bases for V and 5 bases for J; bases not matched to a gene: 5. Germline V gene data show CDR1 as MNHEY and CDR2 as SMNVEV (reference sequence). The CDR3 sequence: CASSPGTSGNNEQFF. The CDR3 bases are TGTGCCAGCAGTCCTGGGACTAGCGGCAACAATGAGCAGTTCTTC.

V usage is TRBV4-3 and J usage is TRBJ2-1; 14 nucleotides line up with TRBD2. The CDR3 extends over 16 amino acids. After removal of 5 bases from V and 5 bases from J, the junction contained 5 bases not matched to a gene. The germline gives CDR1 LGHNA, CDR2 YSLEER. The CDR3 sequence: CASSDRTSGGHNEQFF. The CDR3 DNA sequence: TGCGCCAGCAGCGACCGGACTAGCGGGGGGCACAATGAGCAGTTCTTC.

This clone occurred a few times. Other DNA variants within this sample encode the same CDR3. The rearrangement links TRBV29-1 to TRBJ2-5; no reliable D call. The CDR3 runs 13 residues. Germline V gene sequence: CDR1 SQVTM, CDR2 ANQGSEA. V shed 3 bases and J shed 0 bases, with 8 bases lying between them. The DNA for the CDR3 is TGCAGCGTTGATTTAGGGTACCAAGAGACCCAGTACTTC. Encoded protein: CSVDLGYQETQYF.

The rearrangement links TRBV29-1 to TRBJ2-5; 9 nucleotides agree with TRBD2. V trimming: 4 bases; J trimming: 4 bases; junction bases outside the gene matches: 16. The CDR3 length is 17 residues. CDR1 is SQVTM, CDR2 ANQGSEA, per germline. The CDR3 is CSVVVVGGGAVGETQYF. The CDR3 DNA follows: TGCAGCGTTGTGGTAGTAGGCGGGGGGGCCGTCGGAGAGACCCAGTACTTC.

The genes are TRBV27 and TRBJ2-7; 8 nucleotides agree with TRBD1. The CDR3 sequence is 14 residues long. CDR1 MNHEY and CDR2 SMNVEV come from the germline V gene (reference sequence). With 6 bases clipped from V and 4 bases from J, the junction kept 8 bases outside the gene matches. The CDR3 coding sequence is TGTGCCAGCAGGACAGGGGCGCTCCCGTACGAGCAGTACTTC. Translated, it gives CASRTGALPYEQYF.

DNA of the CDR3: TGTGCCAGCGGATCGCTGGGCTTAGCCAAAAACATTCAGTACTTC. This sequence encodes CASGSLGLAKNIQYF. V gene TRBV7-2 combines with J gene TRBJ2-4; D is ambiguous. Germline CDR1 is SGHTA and CDR2 is FQGNSA. V was cut by 8 bases and J by 0 bases, with 14 bases left in between. The CDR3 covers 15 residues.

This clone was seen a handful of times. V gene TRBV6-6 combines with J gene TRBJ2-2; D remains ambiguous. Germline V CDR1 and CDR2: MNHNY, SVGAGI (reference sequence). V gave up 4 bases and J gave up 2 bases, with 14 bases separating them. The CDR3 covers 16 residues. The CDR3 nucleotides read TGTGCCAGCAGTTTCCAGGTTGCCCTTAACACCGGGGAGCTGTTTTTT. Its protein product is CASSFQVALNTGELFF.

The rearrangement uses TRBV4-3 and TRBJ2-7; TRBD1 might be the D (6 bases). The CDR3 has 14 residues. Germline CDR1 is LGHNA and CDR2 is YSLEER. The V and J ends lost 1 base and 0 bases respectively, with 7 bases between them. CDR3 sequence (DNA): TGCGCCAGCAGCCAAGGGACAGCCTCCTACGAGCAGTACTTC. It translates to CASSQGTASYEQYF.

The V gene is TRBV15, the J gene TRBJ1-5, with TRBD1 as a possible D gene (5 bases). The CDR3 spans 14 residues. The V end was cut by 3 bases, the J end by 7 bases, with 13 bases between. Germline V gene data show CDR1 as LNHNV and CDR2 as YYDKDF (reference sequence). The CDR3 DNA reads as TGTGCCACCAGCAGCCTCGACGGGGACCAGCCCCAGCATTTT. Translating it yields CATSSLDGDQPQHF.

The V and J genes are TRBV27 and TRBJ2-3, with 10 bases identical to TRBD1. Germline-derived CDR1 and CDR2 are MNHEY and SMNVEV (reference sequence). The CDR3 length is 16 residues. J was trimmed by 4 bases and V by 11 bases; bases with no gene match: 15. The CDR3, as DNA: TGTGCCGTCACCTCGATACCGGGACAGGGGCCAGATACGCAGTATTTT. As protein: CAVTSIPGQGPDTQYF.

This clone was seen more than once but under ten times. The chain uses TRBV4-3 and TRBJ2-3, with D perhaps TRBD1 or TRBD2 (5 bases each). Looked up from germline, CDR1 is LGHNA and CDR2 is YSLEER. The V end was cut by 0 bases, the J end by 10 bases, with 14 bases between. The CDR3 loop spans 14 amino acids. CDR3 in DNA: TGCGCCAGCAGCCAAGATCGGACGGGACCGGCGCAGTATTTT. Translation: CASSQDRTGPAQYF.